This is a list of T cell receptor beta chains from one sample in a study of CD8 T cells in ankylosing spondylitis. TCRdb itself ran the 5' RACE reads through MiXCR, one entry per CDR3 protein. The sample yields 200,000 to 250,000 distinct CDR3 sequences, 6% to 8% seen once. Sequencing was carried out using blood, either unsorted or a sorted T cell fraction (not recorded which). These receptors came from a male donor with ankylosing spondylitis. Both conserved end residues are trimmed from each CDR3.

j_call,v_call,cdr3_aa
TRBJ2-2,TRBV28,ASTIGGFGELF
TRBJ2-7,TRBV6-6,ATTGVVYEQY
TRBJ1-1,TRBV9,ASSVASGGRTEAF
TRBJ2-4,TRBV13,ATSRGDIQY
TRBJ2-1,TRBV3-1,ASSPPRGRGIWEEQF
TRBJ2-7,TRBV7-9,ASSSPEGFREQY
TRBJ2-1,TRBV4-3,ASSQGTPAANEQF
TRBJ2-1,TRBV5-6,ASSLATLTGYYNEQF
TRBJ1-3,TRBV6-1,ASSQKQGWGNTIY
TRBJ2-7,TRBV20-1,SARGAGRRSYRSYEQY
TRBJ2-7,TRBV10-2,ASSPGNEQY
TRBJ2-7,TRBV18,ASSSDRDRDGEQY
TRBJ1-3,TRBV12-3/TRBV12-4,ASLRLSSGNTIY
TRBJ1-4,TRBV9,ASSADVPPWEKLF
TRBJ2-1,TRBV7-9,ASSFWRDEQF
TRBJ2-1,TRBV27,ASSVGLPYNEQF
TRBJ2-7,TRBV7-6,ASSYSSGQGAGEQY
TRBJ2-7,TRBV18,ASSPSRGQGVREQY
TRBJ2-2,TRBV12-3/TRBV12-4,ASSLQGTGELF
TRBJ2-7,TRBV7-9,ASSFLGAYEQY
TRBJ2-2,TRBV10-3,AISGRERNTGELF
TRBJ2-7,TRBV20-1,SAIALAQTYEQY
TRBJ2-5,TRBV20-1,SATLETQY
TRBJ2-5,TRBV6-5,ASSYSPPRSGSGSRETQY
TRBJ2-7,TRBV10-3,AINPTIYEQY
TRBJ1-5,TRBV4-2,ASSQTGSRLQPQH
TRBJ2-7,TRBV28,ASSSKREQY
TRBJ2-5,TRBV4-2,ASSQDTGNGETQY
TRBJ2-7,TRBV27,ASSFSGLAYEQY
TRBJ2-3,TRBV6-5,ASSLLAGGGTDTQY
TRBJ2-3,TRBV10-3,AISVVQGKGTDTQY